The sequence of this T cell receptor (beta chain) was determined in a study of shared clonotypes between healthy human individuals. CDR3 size: 15 residues. Germline CDR1 is SGHRS and CDR2 is YFSETQ. V gave up 4 bases and J gave up 4 bases; unmatched junction bases: 3. Points on this clone: A much bigger clone sits one base away, suggesting this may be a read error. The final CDR3 position lacks the conserved phenylalanine or tryptophan, pointing to a likely read error.

Sequencing on ten immunoSEQ deep assay plates was performed for unsorted PBMC DNA. The assay was immunoSEQ multiplex PCR, and TCRdb's table has in-frame clones only and misses some. The data contain over 400,000 clones, 81% of them singletons. The chain uses TRBV5-1 and TRBJ2-3; 13 bases align to TRBD2. The source of this sequence is a woman in her 40s in good health. Some clones in this sample may be carry-over from other donors' samples. The specimen sequenced was PBMCs. CDR3 loop: CASSGTSGRADTQYL. Written as DNA, the CDR3 is TGCGCCAGCAGCGGCACTAGCGGGAGGGCAGATACGCAGTATTTG.